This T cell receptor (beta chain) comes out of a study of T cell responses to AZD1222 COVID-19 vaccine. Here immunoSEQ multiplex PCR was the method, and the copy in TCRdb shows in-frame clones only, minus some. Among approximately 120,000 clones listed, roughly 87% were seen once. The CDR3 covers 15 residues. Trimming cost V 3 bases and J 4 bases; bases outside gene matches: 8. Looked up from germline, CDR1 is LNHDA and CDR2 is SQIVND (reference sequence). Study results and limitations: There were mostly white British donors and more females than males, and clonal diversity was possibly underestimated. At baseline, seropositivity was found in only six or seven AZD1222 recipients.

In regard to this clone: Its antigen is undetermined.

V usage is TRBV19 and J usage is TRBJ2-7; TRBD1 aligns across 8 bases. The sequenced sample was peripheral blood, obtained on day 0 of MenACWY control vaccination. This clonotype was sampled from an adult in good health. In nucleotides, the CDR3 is TGTGCCAGTAGTATCCAAGGACAGGGTTTTTACGAGCAGTACTTC. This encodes CASSIQGQGFYEQYF. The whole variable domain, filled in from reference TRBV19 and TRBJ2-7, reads DGGITQSPKYLFRKEGQNVTLSCEQNLNHDAMYWYRQDPGQGLRLIYYSQIVNDFQKGDIAEGYSVSREKKESFPLTVTSAQKNPTAFYLCASSIQGQGFYEQYFGPGTRLTVT.